This T cell receptor (beta chain) was retrieved from a study of human T cells and chemical hapten exposure. In the study overall: 2% DPC applied to a roughly 2 cm by roughly 2 cm arm area sensitized donors. Findings of the study overall: Every donor had alopecia, and their immune response may therefore differ from healthy people's.

Per germline, CDR1 SGHRS and CDR2 YFSETQ. This CDR3 is 13 amino acids long. With 6 bases removed from V and 5 bases from J, the gap between germline ends came to 12 bases. TCRdb independently ran MiXCR on the RACE reads; one entry per CDR3 protein. The sample shows more than 250,000 distinct CDR3 sequences, around 7.7% of them seen only once. A note on this clonotype: Its specificity is unknown.

Specified time point: pre-sensitization, week 0. As to treatment: therapeutic diphenylcyclopropenone sensitization with weekly scalp DPC. The chain is built from TRBV5-1 and TRBJ1-5; TRBD1 is a possible D gene (6 bases). The sequence was obtained from a man in his late teens or twenties with alopecia areata. Some clones in this sample may be carry-over from other donors' samples. The material sequenced was whole blood, taken in connection with sensitization to the hapten diphenylcyclopropenone (DPC). CDR3 in DNA: TGCGCCAGCAAGGGGGGGAAAGATCAGCCCCAGCATTTT. The encoded protein is CASKGGKDQPQHF.